This T cell receptor beta chain was identified in a study of blood T cell repertoires in COVID-19. The CDR3 loop spans 12 amino acids. Deletions cut 8 bases from V and 8 bases from J, with 15 bases between. Germline V lookup: CDR1 MNHEY, CDR2 SVGAGI. Clones were read by immunoSEQ multiplex PCR, and TCRdb kept only the in-frame ones, dropping some. The sample shows approximately 260,000 clones, 84% of them seen only once. Sequencing was carried out using peripheral blood. The V gene is TRBV6-5, the J gene TRBJ1-1, with no clear D. The sequence came from a human donor in a cohort sampled during active COVID-19. CDR3: CASGYYGKEAFF. CDR3 nucleotide sequence: TGTGCCAGCGGATACTACGGGAAGGAAGCTTTCTTT.